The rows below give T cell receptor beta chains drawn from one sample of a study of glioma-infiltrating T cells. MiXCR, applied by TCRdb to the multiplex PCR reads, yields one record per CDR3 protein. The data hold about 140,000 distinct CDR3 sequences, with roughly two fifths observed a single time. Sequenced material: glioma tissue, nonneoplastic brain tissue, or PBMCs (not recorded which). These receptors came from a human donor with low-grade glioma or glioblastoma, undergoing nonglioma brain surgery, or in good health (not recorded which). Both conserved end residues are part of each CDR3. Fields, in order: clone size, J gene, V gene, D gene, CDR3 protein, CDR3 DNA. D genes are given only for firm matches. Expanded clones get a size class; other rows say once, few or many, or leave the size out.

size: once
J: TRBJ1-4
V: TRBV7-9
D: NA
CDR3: CASSLRTTATNEKLFF
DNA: TGTGCCAGCAGCTTGCGGACAACCGCAACTAATGAAAAACTGTTTTTT

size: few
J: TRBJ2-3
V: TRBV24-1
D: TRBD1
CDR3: CATSDNRGEAKDTQYF
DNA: TGTGCCACCAGTGACAACAGGGGGGAGGCGAAAGATACGCAGTATTTT

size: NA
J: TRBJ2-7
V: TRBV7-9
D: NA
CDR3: CASSPRSSSRYEQYF
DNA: TGTGCCAGCAGCCCTCGGTCATCTAGTCGCTACGAGCAGTACTTC

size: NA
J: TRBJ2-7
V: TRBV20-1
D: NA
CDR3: CSADQSSYEQYF
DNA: TGCAGTGCGGACCAAAGCTCCTACGAGCAGTACTTC

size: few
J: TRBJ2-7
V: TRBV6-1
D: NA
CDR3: CASSPTGTMVYF
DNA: TGTGCCAGCAGCCCCACCGGGACGATGGTGTACTTC

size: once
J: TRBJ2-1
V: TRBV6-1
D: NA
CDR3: CASSLGDSYNEQFF
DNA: TGTGCCAGCAGCCTTGGAGATTCCTACAATGAGCAGTTCTTC

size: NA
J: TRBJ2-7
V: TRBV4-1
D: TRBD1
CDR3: CASSPRTGASFEQYF
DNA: TGCGCCAGCAGCCCCCGGACAGGGGCTTCCTTCGAGCAGTACTTC

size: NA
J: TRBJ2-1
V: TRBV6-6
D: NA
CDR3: CASSYGQHYNEQFF
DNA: TGTGCCAGCAGTTACGGGCAGCACTACAATGAGCAGTTCTTC

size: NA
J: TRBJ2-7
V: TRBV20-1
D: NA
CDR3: CSARDLGSSYEQYF
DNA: TGCAGTGCTAGAGATTTGGGTAGTTCCTACGAGCAGTACTTC

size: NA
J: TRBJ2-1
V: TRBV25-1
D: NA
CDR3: CASSESPGRSTYNEQFF
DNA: TGTGCCAGCAGTGAATCCCCCGGCAGGTCCACCTACAATGAGCAGTTCTTC

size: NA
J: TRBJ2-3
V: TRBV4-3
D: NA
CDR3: CASSQDRWTSTDTQYF
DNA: TGCGCCAGCAGCCAAGACAGATGGACATCCACAGATACGCAGTATTTT

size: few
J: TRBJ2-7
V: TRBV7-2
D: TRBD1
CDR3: CASSFQGVYEQYF
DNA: TGTGCCAGCAGCTTCCAGGGGGTCTACGAGCAGTACTTC

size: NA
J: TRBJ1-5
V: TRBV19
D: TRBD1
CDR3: CASNRDRGGGNQPQHF
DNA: TGTGCCAGTAACCGGGACAGGGGGGGGGGCAATCAGCCCCAGCATTTT

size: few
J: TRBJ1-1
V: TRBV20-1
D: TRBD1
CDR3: CSAGGGGIAEAFF
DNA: TGCAGTGCTGGGGGAGGGGGCATCGCTGAAGCTTTCTTT

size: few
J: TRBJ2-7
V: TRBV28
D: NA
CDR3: CASNLVEDEQYF
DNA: TGTGCCAGCAATTTAGTCGAAGACGAGCAGTACTTC

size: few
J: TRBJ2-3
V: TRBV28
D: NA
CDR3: CASSPHTTGTDTQYF
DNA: TGTGCCAGCAGTCCCCACACGACAGGAACAGATACGCAGTATTTT

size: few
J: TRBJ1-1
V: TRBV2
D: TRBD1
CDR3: CATGTGNTEAFF
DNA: TGTGCCACGGGGACAGGGAACACTGAAGCTTTCTTT

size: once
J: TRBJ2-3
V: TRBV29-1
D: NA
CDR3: CSVEDSVTDTQYF
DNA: TGCAGCGTTGAAGATTCGGTCACAGATACGCAGTATTTT

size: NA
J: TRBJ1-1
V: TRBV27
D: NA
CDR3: CASSPGTRNTEAFF
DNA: TGTGCCAGCAGTCCTGGGACGAGGAACACTGAAGCTTTCTTT

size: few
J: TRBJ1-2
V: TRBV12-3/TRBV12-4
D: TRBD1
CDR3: CASSLAGTGHGYTF
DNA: TGTGCCAGCAGTTTAGCCGGGACAGGGCATGGCTACACCTTC

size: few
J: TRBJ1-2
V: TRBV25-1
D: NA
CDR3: CASSEGQIYGYTF
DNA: TGTGCCAGCAGTGAAGGTCAGATTTATGGCTACACCTTC

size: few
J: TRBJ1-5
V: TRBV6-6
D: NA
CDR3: CASSYEARQPQHF
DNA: TGTGCCAGCAGTTACGAGGCGAGACAGCCCCAGCATTTT

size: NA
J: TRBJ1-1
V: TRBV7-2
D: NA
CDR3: CASSPPGGTYEAFF
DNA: TGTGCCAGCAGCCCACCGGGGGGGACCTATGAAGCTTTCTTT

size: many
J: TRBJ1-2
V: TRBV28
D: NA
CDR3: CASSLTGQTREGYTF
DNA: TGTGCCAGCAGTTTAACCGGACAAACTAGGGAGGGCTACACCTTC

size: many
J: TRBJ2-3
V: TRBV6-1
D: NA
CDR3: CASRLEDTQYF
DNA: TGTGCCAGCAGATTGGAGGATACGCAGTATTTT

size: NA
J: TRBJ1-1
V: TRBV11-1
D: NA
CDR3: CASSLLLGNTEAFF
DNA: TGTGCCAGCAGCTTGCTCTTAGGAAACACTGAAGCTTTCTTT

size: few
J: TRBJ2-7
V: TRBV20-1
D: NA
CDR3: CSARDSAKGQYF
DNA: TGCAGTGCTAGAGATTCCGCAAAAGGGCAGTACTTC

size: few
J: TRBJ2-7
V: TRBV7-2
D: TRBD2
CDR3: CASSLGAGDPYEQYF
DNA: TGTGCCAGCAGCTTAGGAGCGGGGGACCCCTACGAGCAGTACTTC

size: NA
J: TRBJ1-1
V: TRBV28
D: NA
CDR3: CASSKVGVNTEAFF
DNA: TGTGCCAGCTCTAAGGTTGGGGTGAACACTGAAGCTTTCTTT

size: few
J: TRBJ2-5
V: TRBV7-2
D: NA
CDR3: CASSFWGAVGTQYF
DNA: TGTGCCAGCAGCTTTTGGGGGGCGGTTGGGACCCAGTACTTC

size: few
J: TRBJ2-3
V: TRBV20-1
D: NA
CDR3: CSASDVSTDTQYF
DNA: TGCAGTGCTAGTGACGTTAGCACAGATACGCAGTATTTT

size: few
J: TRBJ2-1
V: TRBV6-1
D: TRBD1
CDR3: CASSPGTGNEQFF
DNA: TGTGCCAGCAGCCCAGGGACAGGCAATGAGCAGTTCTTC

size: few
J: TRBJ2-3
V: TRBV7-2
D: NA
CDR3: CASSLWQNTDTQYF
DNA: TGTGCCAGCAGCCTTTGGCAGAACACAGATACGCAGTATTTT

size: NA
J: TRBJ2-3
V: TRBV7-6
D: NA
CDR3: CASSLTGDATDTQYF
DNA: TGTGCCAGCAGCTTAACGGGGGACGCCACAGATACGCAGTATTTT

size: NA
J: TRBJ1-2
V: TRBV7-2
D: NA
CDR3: CASSADGFLSYTF
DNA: TGTGCCAGCAGCGCGGACGGCTTTCTCAGCTACACCTTC

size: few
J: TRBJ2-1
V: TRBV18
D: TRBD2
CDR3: CASSPFVSSGGMNEQFF
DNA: TGTGCCAGCTCACCTTTCGTGTCTAGCGGGGGGATGAATGAGCAGTTCTTC

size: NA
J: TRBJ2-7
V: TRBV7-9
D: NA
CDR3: CASSLFARYEQYF
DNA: TGTGCCAGCAGCTTATTTGCGAGATACGAGCAGTACTTC